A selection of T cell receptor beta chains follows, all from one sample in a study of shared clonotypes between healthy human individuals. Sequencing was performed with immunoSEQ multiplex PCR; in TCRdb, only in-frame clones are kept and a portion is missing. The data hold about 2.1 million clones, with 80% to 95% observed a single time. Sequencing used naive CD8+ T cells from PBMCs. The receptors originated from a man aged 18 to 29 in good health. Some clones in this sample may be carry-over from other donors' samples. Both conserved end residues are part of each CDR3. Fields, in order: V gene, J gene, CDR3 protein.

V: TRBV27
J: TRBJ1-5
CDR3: CASSLWRGLQPQHF

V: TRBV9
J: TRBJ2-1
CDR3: CASSPWTGVRDEQFF

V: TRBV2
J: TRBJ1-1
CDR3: CASGRGGYTEAFF

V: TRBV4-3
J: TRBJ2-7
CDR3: CASSQTRDIYEQYF

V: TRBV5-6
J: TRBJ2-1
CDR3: CASSLGGSSYNEQFF

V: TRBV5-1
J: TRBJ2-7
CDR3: CASSWAFIIGTSGDYEQYF

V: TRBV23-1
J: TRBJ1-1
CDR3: CASSQSRTELNTEAFF

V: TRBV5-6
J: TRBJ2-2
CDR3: CASSWQEKDGELFF

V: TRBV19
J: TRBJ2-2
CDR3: CASGQGRTGELFF

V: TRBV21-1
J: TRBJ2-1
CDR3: CASVRIAGGPYEQFF

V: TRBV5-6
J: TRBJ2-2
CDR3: CASSVRGTGELFF

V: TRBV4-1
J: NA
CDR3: CASSHAAPGGSYEQYF

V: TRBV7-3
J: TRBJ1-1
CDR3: CASSPGAGLGAFF

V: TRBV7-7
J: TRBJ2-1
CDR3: CASSSSLAGVDEQFF

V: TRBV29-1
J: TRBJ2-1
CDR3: CSVVGGRGLAYNEQFF

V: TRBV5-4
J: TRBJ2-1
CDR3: CASSLDRGNEQFF

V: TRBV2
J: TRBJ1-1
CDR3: CASSSTNRDRNTEAFF

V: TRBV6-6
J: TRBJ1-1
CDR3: CASSYSPPTLNTEAFF

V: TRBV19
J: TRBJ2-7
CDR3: CASSIRGSPYEQYF

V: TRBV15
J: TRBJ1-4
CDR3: CATAVVGPLLEKLFF

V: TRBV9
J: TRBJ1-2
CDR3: CASSEQGNYGYTF

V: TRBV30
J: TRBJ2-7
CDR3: CAWNGGMSSYEQYF

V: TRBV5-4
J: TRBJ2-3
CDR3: CASSLIPSGATDTQYF

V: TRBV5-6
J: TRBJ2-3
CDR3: CASSLGNTDTQYF

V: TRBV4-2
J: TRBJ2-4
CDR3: CASSHDRDYPPGNIQYF

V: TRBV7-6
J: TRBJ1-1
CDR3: CASSLGPPGKVRSTEAFF

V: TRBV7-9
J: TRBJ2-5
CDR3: CASSSVKGRSQETQYF

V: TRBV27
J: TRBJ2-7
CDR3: CASTPSGGPITYEQYF

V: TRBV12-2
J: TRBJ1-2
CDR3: CASRLDRRAGVGYTF

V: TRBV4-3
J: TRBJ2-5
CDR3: CASSQKPRGWETQYF

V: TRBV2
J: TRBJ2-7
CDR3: CASIADSYEQYF

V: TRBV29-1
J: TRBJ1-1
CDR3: CSVEEYTEAFF

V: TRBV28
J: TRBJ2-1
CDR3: CASSTPLAGGPLEQFF